A selection of T cell receptor beta chains follows, all from one sample in a study of OX40 agonist ivuxolimab in advanced cancers. Sequencing was performed with immunoSEQ multiplex PCR; in TCRdb, only in-frame clones are kept and a portion is missing. Seen here are 60,000 or so clones, 80% to 85% observed once, and the top ten hold about 4.5%. Source: CD4+ or CD8+ T cells sorted from blood, taken in a trial of the OX40 agonist ivuxolimab. The receptor set was obtained from an adult with an advanced solid tumor such as melanoma, head and neck, liver or kidney cancer. Each CDR3 is given with its conserved first and last residue. The order of the fields is V gene, J gene, D gene, clone size, CDR3 protein, CDR3 DNA. A D gene is named only where the DNA matches it firmly. Clone size is stated in some rows and not others, as once, few, many or a class when expanded.

v_gene: TRBV19
j_gene: TRBJ2-5
d_gene: -
abundance: once
CDR3aa: CASSIGRTGRGQETQYF
CDR3nt: TGTGCCAGTAGTATAGGGCGAACGGGTAGGGGGCAAGAGACCCAGTACTTC

v_gene: TRBV28
j_gene: TRBJ2-7
d_gene: -
abundance: -
CDR3aa: CASSFTDSTYEQYF
CDR3nt: TGTGCCAGCAGTTTTACGGATTCAACCTACGAGCAGTACTTC

v_gene: TRBV6-6
j_gene: TRBJ2-7
d_gene: -
abundance: -
CDR3aa: CASSPRPVRFSQQYF
CDR3nt: TGTGCCAGCAGTCCCCGACCGGTAAGATTCAGTCAGCAGTACTTC

v_gene: TRBV7-2
j_gene: TRBJ2-2
d_gene: -
abundance: -
CDR3aa: CASSLGSSTGELFF
CDR3nt: TGTGCCAGCAGCTTAGGTTCGTCCACCGGGGAGCTGTTTTTT

v_gene: TRBV6-1
j_gene: TRBJ2-7
d_gene: -
abundance: -
CDR3aa: CASSDARGSGYEQYF
CDR3nt: TGTGCCAGCAGTGACGCGAGGGGGTCTGGCTACGAGCAGTACTTC

v_gene: TRBV15
j_gene: TRBJ2-7
d_gene: TRBD1
abundance: -
CDR3aa: CATSIIGQGARRKNDEQYF
CDR3nt: TGTGCCACCAGCATCATAGGACAGGGGGCGCGTCGAAAGAATGACGAGCAGTACTTC

v_gene: TRBV7-9
j_gene: TRBJ1-2
d_gene: -
abundance: -
CDR3aa: CASSLVTSLYGYTF
CDR3nt: TGTGCCAGCAGCTTAGTCACAAGTCTCTATGGCTACACCTTC

v_gene: TRBV2
j_gene: TRBJ1-4
d_gene: TRBD1
abundance: -
CDR3aa: CASSRTGGQSNEKLFF
CDR3nt: TGTGCCAGCAGCAGAACAGGGGGCCAATCTAATGAAAAACTGTTTTTT

v_gene: TRBV19
j_gene: TRBJ2-5
d_gene: -
abundance: once
CDR3aa: CASGRPQETQYF
CDR3nt: TGTGCCAGTGGACGGCCCCAAGAGACCCAGTACTTC

v_gene: TRBV5-8
j_gene: TRBJ2-1
d_gene: TRBD2
abundance: -
CDR3aa: CASSPRTSSNEQFF
CDR3nt: TGTGCCAGCAGCCCCCGGACTAGTAGCAATGAGCAGTTCTTC

v_gene: TRBV11-2
j_gene: TRBJ1-2
d_gene: TRBD1
abundance: -
CDR3aa: CASSLGTGKNYGYTF
CDR3nt: TGTGCCAGCAGCCTCGGGACAGGGAAAAACTATGGCTACACCTTC

v_gene: TRBV4-1
j_gene: TRBJ2-7
d_gene: -
abundance: -
CDR3aa: CASSSVAGVSYEQYF
CDR3nt: TGCGCCAGCAGCTCCGTAGCAGGGGTCTCCTACGAGCAGTACTTC

v_gene: TRBV29-1
j_gene: TRBJ2-3
d_gene: TRBD2
abundance: -
CDR3aa: CSVEDLTSGSRADTQYF
CDR3nt: TGCAGCGTTGAAGATCTTACTAGCGGGAGTAGAGCAGATACGCAGTATTTT

v_gene: TRBV18
j_gene: TRBJ2-1
d_gene: -
abundance: -
CDR3aa: CASSPPSGPGVEQFF
CDR3nt: TGTGCCAGCTCACCCCCGTCGGGGCCGGGAGTCGAACAGTTCTTC

v_gene: TRBV5-5
j_gene: TRBJ2-2
d_gene: -
abundance: -
CDR3aa: CASSLEGQLNTGELFF
CDR3nt: TGTGCCAGCAGCTTGGAAGGACAGCTGAACACCGGGGAGCTGTTTTTT

v_gene: TRBV7-9
j_gene: TRBJ2-5
d_gene: TRBD1
abundance: -
CDR3aa: CASTPGGWETQYF
CDR3nt: TGTGCCAGCACCCCAGGGGGCTGGGAGACCCAGTACTTC

v_gene: TRBV2
j_gene: TRBJ1-4
d_gene: -
abundance: few
CDR3aa: CASTRRVATNEKLFF
CDR3nt: TGTGCCAGCACGCGTAGGGTCGCAACTAATGAAAAACTGTTTTTT

v_gene: TRBV6-1
j_gene: TRBJ1-5
d_gene: TRBD1
abundance: -
CDR3aa: CASSEAGTAYQPQHF
CDR3nt: TGTGCCAGCAGTGAAGCGGGGACAGCTTATCAGCCCCAGCATTTT

v_gene: TRBV27
j_gene: TRBJ2-7
d_gene: -
abundance: once
CDR3aa: CASSFARSYEQYF
CDR3nt: TGTGCCAGCAGTTTTGCTCGCTCCTACGAGCAGTACTTC

v_gene: TRBV4-1
j_gene: TRBJ2-3
d_gene: -
abundance: -
CDR3aa: CANSQVGGVSTDTQYF
CDR3nt: TGCGCCAACAGCCAAGTCGGGGGCGTCAGCACAGATACGCAGTATTTT

v_gene: TRBV7-6
j_gene: TRBJ2-7
d_gene: TRBD1
abundance: -
CDR3aa: CASSEGTGGYEQYF
CDR3nt: TGTGCCAGCAGCGAGGGGACAGGGGGGTACGAGCAGTACTTC

v_gene: TRBV5-1
j_gene: TRBJ1-1
d_gene: -
abundance: -
CDR3aa: CASSFTDRNTEAFF
CDR3nt: TGCGCCAGCAGCTTCACGGACAGGAACACTGAAGCTTTCTTT

v_gene: TRBV2
j_gene: TRBJ2-1
d_gene: -
abundance: -
CDR3aa: CASSEAGRDNEQFF
CDR3nt: TGTGCCAGCAGTGAAGCGGGACGGGACAATGAGCAGTTCTTC

v_gene: TRBV6-1
j_gene: TRBJ1-5
d_gene: -
abundance: -
CDR3aa: CASRAEGRGNQPQHF
CDR3nt: TGTGCCAGCAGGGCAGAGGGACGGGGGAATCAGCCCCAGCATTTT

v_gene: TRBV2
j_gene: TRBJ1-2
d_gene: -
abundance: -
CDR3aa: CASSSDSSVRGYTF
CDR3nt: TGTGCCAGCAGCTCCGACAGTTCCGTCCGCGGCTACACCTTC

v_gene: TRBV7-3
j_gene: TRBJ2-5
d_gene: TRBD1
abundance: -
CDR3aa: CASSLTGQGAGETQYF
CDR3nt: TGTGCCAGCAGCCTTACGGGACAGGGGGCGGGGGAGACCCAGTACTTC

v_gene: TRBV9
j_gene: TRBJ2-5
d_gene: TRBD2
abundance: -
CDR3aa: CASSPAAGAETQYF
CDR3nt: TGTGCCAGCAGCCCTGCAGCGGGAGCGGAGACCCAGTACTTC

v_gene: TRBV9
j_gene: TRBJ2-3
d_gene: TRBD2
abundance: -
CDR3aa: CASSVGGLYLADTQYF
CDR3nt: TGTGCCAGCAGCGTCGGGGGACTATACTTGGCAGATACGCAGTATTTT

v_gene: TRBV6-6
j_gene: TRBJ1-1
d_gene: TRBD1
abundance: -
CDR3aa: CATEGAQGHTEAFF
CDR3nt: TGTGCCACCGAGGGGGCACAGGGCCACACTGAAGCTTTCTTT